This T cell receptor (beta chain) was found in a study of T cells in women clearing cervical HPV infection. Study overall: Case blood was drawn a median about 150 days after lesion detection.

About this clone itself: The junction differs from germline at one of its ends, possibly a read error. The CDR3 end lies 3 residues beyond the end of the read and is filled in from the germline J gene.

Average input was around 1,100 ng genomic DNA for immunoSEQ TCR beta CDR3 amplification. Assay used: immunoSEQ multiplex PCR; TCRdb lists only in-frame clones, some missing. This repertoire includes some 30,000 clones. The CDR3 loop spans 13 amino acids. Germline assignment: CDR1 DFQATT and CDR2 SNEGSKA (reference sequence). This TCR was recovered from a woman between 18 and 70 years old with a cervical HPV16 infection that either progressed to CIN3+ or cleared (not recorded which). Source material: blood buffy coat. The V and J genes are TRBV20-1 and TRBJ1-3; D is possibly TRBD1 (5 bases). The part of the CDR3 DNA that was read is TGCAGTGCTACCTGGGGGACTGGAAACACG. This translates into CSATWGTGNT. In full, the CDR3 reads CSATWGTGNTIYF.